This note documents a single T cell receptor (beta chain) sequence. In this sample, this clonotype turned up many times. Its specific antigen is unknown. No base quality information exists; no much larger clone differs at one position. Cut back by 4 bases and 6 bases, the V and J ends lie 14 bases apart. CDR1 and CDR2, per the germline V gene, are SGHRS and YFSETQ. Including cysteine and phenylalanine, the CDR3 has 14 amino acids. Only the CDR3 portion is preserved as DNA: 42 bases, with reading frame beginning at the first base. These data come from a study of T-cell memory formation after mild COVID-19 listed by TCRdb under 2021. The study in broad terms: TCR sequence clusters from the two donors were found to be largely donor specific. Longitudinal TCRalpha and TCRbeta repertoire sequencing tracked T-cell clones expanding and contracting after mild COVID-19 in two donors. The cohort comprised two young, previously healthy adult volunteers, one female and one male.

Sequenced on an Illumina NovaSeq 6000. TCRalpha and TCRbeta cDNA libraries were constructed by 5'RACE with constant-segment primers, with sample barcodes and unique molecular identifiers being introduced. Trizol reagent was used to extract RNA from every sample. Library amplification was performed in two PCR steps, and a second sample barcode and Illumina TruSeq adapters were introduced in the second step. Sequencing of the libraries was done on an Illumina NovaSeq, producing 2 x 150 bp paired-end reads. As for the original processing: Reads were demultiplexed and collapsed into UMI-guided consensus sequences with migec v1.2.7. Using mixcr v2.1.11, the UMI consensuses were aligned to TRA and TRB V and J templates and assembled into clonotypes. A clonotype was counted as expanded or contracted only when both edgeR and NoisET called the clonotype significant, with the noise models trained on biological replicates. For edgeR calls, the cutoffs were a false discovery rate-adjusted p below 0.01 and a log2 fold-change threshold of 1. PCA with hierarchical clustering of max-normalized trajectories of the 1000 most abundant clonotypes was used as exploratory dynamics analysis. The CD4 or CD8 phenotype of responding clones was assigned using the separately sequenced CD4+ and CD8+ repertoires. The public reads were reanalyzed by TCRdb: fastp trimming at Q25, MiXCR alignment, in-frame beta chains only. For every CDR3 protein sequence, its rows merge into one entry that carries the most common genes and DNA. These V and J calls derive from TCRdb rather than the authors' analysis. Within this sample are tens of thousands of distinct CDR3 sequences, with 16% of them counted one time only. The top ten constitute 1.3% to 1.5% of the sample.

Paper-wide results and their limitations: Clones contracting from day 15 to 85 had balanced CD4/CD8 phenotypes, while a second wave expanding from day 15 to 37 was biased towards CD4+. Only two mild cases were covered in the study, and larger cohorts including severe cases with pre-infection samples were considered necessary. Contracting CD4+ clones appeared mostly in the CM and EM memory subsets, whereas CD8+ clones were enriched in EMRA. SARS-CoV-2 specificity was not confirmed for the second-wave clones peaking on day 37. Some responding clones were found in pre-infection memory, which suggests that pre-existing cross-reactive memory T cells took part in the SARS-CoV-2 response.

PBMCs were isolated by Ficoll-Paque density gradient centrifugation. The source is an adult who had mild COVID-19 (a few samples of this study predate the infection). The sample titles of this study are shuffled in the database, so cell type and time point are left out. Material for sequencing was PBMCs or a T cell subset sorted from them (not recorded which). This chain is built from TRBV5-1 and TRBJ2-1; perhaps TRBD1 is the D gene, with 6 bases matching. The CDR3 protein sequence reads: CASSIGNRANEQFF. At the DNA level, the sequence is TGCGCCAGCAGCATTGGGAACAGGGCCAATGAGCAGTTCTTC.